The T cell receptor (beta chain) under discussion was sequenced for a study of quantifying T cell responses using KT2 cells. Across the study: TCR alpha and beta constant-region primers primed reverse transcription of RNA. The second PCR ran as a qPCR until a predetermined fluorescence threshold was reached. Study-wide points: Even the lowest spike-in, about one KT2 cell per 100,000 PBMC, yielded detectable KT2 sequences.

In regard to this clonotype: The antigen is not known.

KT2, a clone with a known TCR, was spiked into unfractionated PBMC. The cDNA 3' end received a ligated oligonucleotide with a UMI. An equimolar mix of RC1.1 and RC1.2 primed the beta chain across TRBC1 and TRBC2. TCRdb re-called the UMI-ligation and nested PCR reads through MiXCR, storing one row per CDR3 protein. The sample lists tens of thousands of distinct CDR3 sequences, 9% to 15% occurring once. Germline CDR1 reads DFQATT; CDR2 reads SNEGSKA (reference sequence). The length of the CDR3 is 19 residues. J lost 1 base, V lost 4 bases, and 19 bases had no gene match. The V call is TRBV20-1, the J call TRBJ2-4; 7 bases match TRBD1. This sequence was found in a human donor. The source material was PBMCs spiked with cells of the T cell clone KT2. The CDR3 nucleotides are TGCAGTGCTATCCGTGCTCTTACTACCAAGGGGGCGGCCAAAAACATTCAGTACTTC. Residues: CSAIRALTTKGAAKNIQYF.